This T cell receptor (beta chain) derives from a study of blood T cell repertoires in COVID-19. Study in general: Collection of acute and convalescent COVID-19 samples took place in the United States, Italy and Spain.

With 2 bases clipped from V and 6 bases from J, the junction kept 1 base outside the gene matches. The V gene's germline CDR1 is SEHNR and CDR2 FQNEAQ (reference sequence). This CDR3 is 14 amino acids long. Original analysis: Amplification of reference gene primers was used by the study to estimate nucleated cell counts. Sequencing used immunoSEQ multiplex PCR; TCRdb keeps in-frame clones, though not all of them. The V and J calls and clone size are taken from that table; D and trimming were inferred from the DNA. The table includes about 50,000 clones, 65% to 85% detected once. The V gene is TRBV7-9, the J gene TRBJ2-1; 10 bases are shared with TRBD2. Sequencing was done on a sample of peripheral blood. The sequence derives from a woman aged 80 or over with COVID-19, enrolled during active disease. This CDR3 is CASSLLAGGNEQFF. The CDR3 coding sequence is TGTGCCAGCAGCTTATTAGCGGGGGGCAATGAGCAGTTCTTC.